Shown below are 18 T cell receptor beta chains from a single sample sequenced in a study of response to subunit inactivated influenza vaccine. TCRdb analysed the RT-PCR reads with MiXCR anew, one entry per CDR3 protein. Of about half a million distinct CDR3 sequences listed, approximately 7.7% are singletons. This sample comprised PBMCs from blood, obtained around 2 years after vaccination. Receptors originate from a man in his fifties or sixties who received an inactivated influenza vaccine.

The sample holds a few counts of this clonotype. The J gene is TRBJ2-5, the V gene TRBV29-1; either TRBD1 or TRBD2 may fit D (5 bases each). Germline CDR1 and CDR2: SQVTM and ANQGSEA. Trimming removed 2 bases at V and 6 bases at J, with 13 bases between. There are 13 residues in the CDR3. The chain's CDR3 is CSVEPGLGQTQYF. The CDR3 DNA reads as TGCAGCGTTGAACCGGGGCTCGGGCAGACCCAGTACTTC.

This clonotype showed up many times. The V gene is TRBV12-3 or TRBV12-4, the J gene TRBJ1-2; TRBD1 matches 10 bases. Trimming took 8 bases from V and 4 from J; bases not matched to a gene: 7. The CDR3 loop spans 14 amino acids. CDR3 protein: CASGGTGASYGYTF. Here the CDR3 DNA reads TGTGCCAGCGGCGGGACAGGGGCGTCCTATGGCTACACCTTC.

This clonotype was seen at least ten times. The V call is TRBV12-3 or TRBV12-4, the J call TRBJ1-3; D uncertain. V dropped 2 bases and J dropped 4 bases, with 6 bases sitting between them. CDR3 length equals 13 residues. CDR3 region: CASSLISGNTIYF. The CDR3, as DNA: TGTGCCAGCAGTTTAATCTCGGGAAACACCATATATTTT.

V usage is TRBV9 and J usage is TRBJ2-7; a weak D match, TRBD1 (5 bases). The CDR3 extends over 14 amino acids. Germline lookup yields CDR1 SGDLS and CDR2 YYNGEE. Between the trimmed V and J ends, which lost 0 bases and 3 bases, there was a span of 10 bases. CDR3 amino acids: CASSVGAQGYEQYF. CDR3 in DNA: TGTGCCAGCAGCGTAGGGGCTCAGGGCTACGAGCAGTACTTC.

This clonotype was found a few times. The chain links TRBV6-8 to TRBJ2-3, with a possible D match to TRBD1 (6 bases). V was pared by 2 bases and J by 6 bases, with 12 bases between. CDR1 MNHGY and CDR2 SAAAGT come from the germline V gene. There are 14 residues in the CDR3. CDR3: CASSYRGLSDTQYF. CDR3 coding DNA: TGTGCCAGCAGTTACAGGGGGTTGAGTGATACGCAGTATTTT.

V and J are TRBV5-1 and TRBJ2-1; 8 bases match TRBD2. CDR3 length equals 15 residues. Germline CDR1 SGHRS, CDR2 YFSETQ. V lost 0 bases to trimming and J lost 5 bases; unmatched junction nucleotides: 4. In nucleotides, the CDR3 is TGCGCCAGCAGCTTGGAACTAGCGGCGGACAATGAGCAGTTCTTC. Translation gives CASSLELAADNEQFF.

The chain recombines TRBV9 with TRBJ1-2, with TRBD1 matching over 8 bases. Germline CDR1 reads SGDLS; CDR2 reads YYNGEE. The V segment lost 0 bases and the J segment 7 bases; nucleotides outside the gene matches: 8. This CDR3 is 15 amino acids long. The CDR3 reads CASSVEGTGLRGYTF. CDR3 coding DNA: TGTGCCAGCAGCGTAGAAGGGACAGGACTTCGTGGCTACACCTTC.

This clonotype was detected only a few times. The chain joins TRBV16 to TRBJ2-1, with a possible D match to TRBD1 (5 bases). Germline CDR1 reads KGHSY; CDR2 reads FQNENV. The CDR3 has 16 residues. The V end was cut by 2 bases, the J end by 0 bases, with 11 bases between. In DNA, the CDR3 is TGTGCCAGCAGCCAAAGACAGTCTAGCTCCTACAATGAGCAGTTCTTC. Translated: CASSQRQSSSYNEQFF.

This chain uses TRBV7-2 with TRBJ1-5; 7 bases agree with TRBD1. The CDR3 is 14 residues long. Germline CDR1 reads SGHTA; CDR2 reads FQGNSA. Losses at the gene ends were 5 bases for V and 4 bases for J; bases not matched to a gene: 5. This CDR3 reads CASSRDSFNQPQHF. The DNA of the CDR3 is TGTGCCAGCAGCCGGGACAGTTTTAATCAGCCCCAGCATTTT.

This clonotype was seen more than once but under ten times. The chain has TRBV5-1 and TRBJ2-4, with 10 bases identical to TRBD2. Per the germline V gene, CDR1 is SGHRS and CDR2 is YFSETQ. The V gene end was trimmed by 8 bases and the J gene end by 5 bases; junction bases not matched to a gene: 7. The CDR3 extends over 14 amino acids. The CDR3 nucleotides read TGCGCCAGTTCTAGCGGGGGCGGGGAAAACATTCAGTACTTC. It yields the protein CASSSGGGENIQYF.

CDR3 sequence: CSATGGNVYEQYF. The CDR3 region has the DNA TGCAGCGCCACCGGCGGGAACGTCTACGAGCAGTACTTC. The gene calls are TRBV29-1 and TRBJ2-7; D is perhaps TRBD2 (6 bases). Trimming removed 7 bases from V and 3 bases from J, with 16 bases in between. This CDR3 is built from 13 residues. Germline V gene sequence: CDR1 SQVTM, CDR2 ANQGSEA.

There are many counts of this clonotype. The chain recombines TRBV19 with TRBJ2-2; D ambiguous. V lost 5 bases, J lost 1 base, and 8 bases lay in between. Germline V gene sequence: CDR1 LNHDA, CDR2 SQIVND (reference sequence). This CDR3 comprises 14 residues. The DNA of the CDR3 is TGTGCCAGTAGTGAAACGGGGAACACCGGGGAGCTGTTTTTT. It specifies CASSETGNTGELFF.

The chain carries TRBV3-1 and TRBJ2-7; D is ambiguous. V was shortened by 1 base and J by 2 bases, with 6 bases between the two germline ends. Germline lookup yields CDR1 LGHDT and CDR2 YNNKEL (reference sequence). This CDR3 has 13 residues. The CDR3 sequence: CASSQVGAYEQYF. DNA for the CDR3: TGTGCCAGCAGCCAAGTTGGGGCCTACGAGCAGTACTTC.

This clonotype was seen only a few times. J is TRBJ2-7 and V is TRBV6-2 or TRBV6-3; D is perhaps TRBD1 (6 bases). Germline loops: CDR1 MNHEY, CDR2 SVGEGT. V was pared by 6 bases and J by 2 bases, with 20 bases between. The CDR3 loop spans 16 amino acids. The CDR3 loop reads CASRSNRAELTYEQYF. CDR3 sequence (DNA): TGTGCCAGCAGAAGCAACAGGGCAGAACTAACCTACGAGCAGTACTTC.

The rearrangement uses TRBV5-1 and TRBJ1-1; a possible D gene is TRBD1 (6 bases). Per the germline V gene, CDR1 is SGHRS and CDR2 is YFSETQ. V was shortened by 1 base and J by 4 bases, with 11 bases between the two germline ends. This CDR3 spans 14 amino acids. CDR3 DNA: TGCGCCAGCAGCTTGACAGGGCCGACCACTGAAGCTTTCTTT. Protein: CASSLTGPTTEAFF.

This chain connects TRBV7-9 to TRBJ1-2; 7 bases are shared with TRBD1. The ends lost 4 bases at V and 8 bases at J; junction bases unmatched: 13. Germline CDR1 SEHNR, CDR2 FQNEAQ (reference sequence). The CDR3 extends over 15 amino acids. The DNA for the CDR3 is TGTGCCAGCAGCTCGCCAGACAGGGTATCTCCCGGCTACACCTTC. Its translation is CASSSPDRVSPGYTF.

This clonotype was recorded at least ten times. The chain combines TRBV6-2 or TRBV6-3 with TRBJ2-1; D gene uncertain. The CDR3 is 12 amino acids. V was trimmed by 6 bases and J by 10 bases, leaving 13 bases between them. The germline CDR1 and CDR2 sequences are MNHEY and SVGEGT. The CDR3 nucleotides are TGTGCCAGCAGCTCATGGGTCCAAGAGCAGTTCTTC. Its protein is CASSSWVQEQFF.

This clonotype has a count of ten or more. V and J are TRBV2 and TRBJ1-5, with D possibly TRBD1 on 5 matching bases. This CDR3 contains 14 residues. V was pared by 7 bases and J by 1 base, with 11 bases between. The germline CDR1 and CDR2 sequences are SNHLY and FYNNEI. CDR3 DNA sequence: TGTGCCAGCAAGTCCGACAGAAGCAATCAGCCCCAGCATTTT. Its protein is CASKSDRSNQPQHF.